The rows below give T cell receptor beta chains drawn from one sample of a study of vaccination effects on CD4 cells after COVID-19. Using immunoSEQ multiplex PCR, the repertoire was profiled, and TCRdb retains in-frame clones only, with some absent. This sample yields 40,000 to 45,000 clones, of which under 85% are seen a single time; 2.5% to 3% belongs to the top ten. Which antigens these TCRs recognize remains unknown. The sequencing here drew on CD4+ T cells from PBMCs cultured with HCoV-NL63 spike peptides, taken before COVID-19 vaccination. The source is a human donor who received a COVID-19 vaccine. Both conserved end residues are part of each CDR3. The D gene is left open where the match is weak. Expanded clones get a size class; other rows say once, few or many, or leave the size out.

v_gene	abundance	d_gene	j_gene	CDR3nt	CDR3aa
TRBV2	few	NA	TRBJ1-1	TGTGCCAGCGGCCGGTATAACACTGAAGCTTTCTTT	CASGRYNTEAFF
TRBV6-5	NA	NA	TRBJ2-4	TGTGCCAGCAGTTCCCGGACAGCGGCCAAAAACATTCAGTACTTC	CASSSRTAAKNIQYF
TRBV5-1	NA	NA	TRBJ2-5	TGCGCCAGCAGCCCGGGCCTTCCGGGGGAGACCCAGTACTTC	CASSPGLPGETQYF
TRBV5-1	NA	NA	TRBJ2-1	TGCGCCAGCAGCGAGGGCCCGAGCTCCTACAATGAGCAGTTCTTC	CASSEGPSSYNEQFF
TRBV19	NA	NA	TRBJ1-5	TGTGCCAGTAGTAGGACACGCCTGAAGTACTCCCAGCATTTT	CASSRTRLKYSQHF
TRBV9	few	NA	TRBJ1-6	TGTGCCAGCAGCGTAGGTATAGAGAATCATTCACCCCTCCACTTT	CASSVGIENHSPLHF
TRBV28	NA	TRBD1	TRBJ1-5	TGTGCCATCAAGACCGGGACAGACAATCAGCCCCAGCATTTT	CAIKTGTDNQPQHF
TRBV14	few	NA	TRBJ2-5	TGTGCCAGCAGCCCAATTAAACAGGGAGGCGAGACCCAGTACTTC	CASSPIKQGGETQYF
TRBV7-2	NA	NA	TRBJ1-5	TGTGCCAGCAGCCCGGGGTCTGGGTATAGCAATCAGCCCCAGCATTTT	CASSPGSGYSNQPQHF
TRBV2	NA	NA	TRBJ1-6	TGTGCCAGCAGTGTACCGGGGGATAATTCACCCCTCCACTTT	CASSVPGDNSPLHF